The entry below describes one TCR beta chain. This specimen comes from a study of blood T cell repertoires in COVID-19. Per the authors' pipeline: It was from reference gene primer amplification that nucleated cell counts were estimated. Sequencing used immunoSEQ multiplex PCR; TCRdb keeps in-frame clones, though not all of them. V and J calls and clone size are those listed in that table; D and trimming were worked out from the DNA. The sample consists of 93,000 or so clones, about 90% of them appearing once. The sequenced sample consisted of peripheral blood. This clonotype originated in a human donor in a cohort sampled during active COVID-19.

CDR3 protein: CASSRLAGALSTDTQYF. CDR3 nucleotides: TGCGCCAGCAGTAGACTAGCGGGAGCCCTTAGCACAGATACGCAGTATTTT. The chain uses TRBV10-2 and TRBJ2-3; 12 bases map to TRBD2. CDR1 is WSHSY, CDR2 SAAADI, per germline. The CDR3 consists of 17 residues. V trimming: 5 bases; J trimming: 0 bases; junction bases outside the gene matches: 6.